Detailed here is one TCR beta chain. Its specific antigen is unknown. No base quality information exists; no much larger clone differs at one position. The record originates from a study of CD8+CD57+ T cells in acquired aplastic anemia (dated by TCRdb to 2017 to 2018). The study in broad terms: Extracted DNA from sorted CD4+ and CD8+ cells averaged 3.2 ug, ranging from roughly 0.19 to 27.4 ug. CD8+CD57+ expansion was defined as frequency above the mean frequency observed in healthy subjects. Beyond this particular receptor, the publication reports: Between patients and healthy controls, no significant difference in CD8+ Simpson's diversity was found (P=0.060). Roughly 30 CD8+ CDR3 sequences were shared between patients and controls but appeared highly expressed in patients and within their immunodominant clones.

TCR beta VDJ combination and CDR3 sequence profiling used genomic DNA as the template. An Illumina HiSeq 2000 was used for TCR repertoire sequencing. Per the source publication's procedure: TRBV/TRBJ rearrangement plots, CDR3 size and DJ length profiles, and Simpson's diversity index were used to evaluate the repertoires. The immunodominant clone was defined as the most abundant DNA sequence in deep sequencing data. CDR3 amino acid sequences were checked for sharing across subjects and were also compared against the VDJdb database and published repertoires. Through fastp at Q25 and MiXCR, TCRdb rebuilt clones from the public reads, retaining in-frame beta chains. Merged by CDR3 protein, the rows form single entries marked with the most common genes and DNA. The authors' filters were not applied to this entry. This sample lists about 200,000 distinct CDR3 sequences; about half were detected once. Clones ranked in the top ten supply approximately 20% of the sample.

Expansion of CD8+CD57+ cells had been shown by flow cytometry in the patients chosen for sequencing. Every patient had severe acquired aplastic anemia, diagnosed using the International Study of Aplastic Anemia and Agranulocytosis and Camitta criteria. At the time blood was sampled, none of the patients had received any therapy. The study deep-sequenced TCR repertoires of sorted CD4+ and CD8+ blood T cells from severe aplastic anemia patients and healthy subjects. Patients were enrolled in the USA under clinicaltrials.gov protocols 00001620, 01623167, 00001397, 00071045, 00081523 and 00961064. Ficoll-Paque density gradient centrifugation was used to isolate peripheral blood mononuclear cells. Before DNA extraction, CD4+ and CD8+ T cells were sorted by FACS or by magnetic beads. From its cysteine to its phenylalanine, the CDR3 spans 13 amino acids. The CDR3 DNA has 39 bases and is translated from base 1. V is pruned by 6 bases and J by 5 bases, leaving 6 bases of the junction without a gene match. As encoded in the germline V gene, CDR1 is ENHRY while CDR2 is SYGVKD.

The receptor comes from a human donor with aplastic anemia. The sample was sorted CD4+, CD8+, or CD8+CD57+ T cells (not recorded which) from PBMCs. The V and J segments used are TRBV10-3 and TRBJ2-7, with 8 central nucleotides matching TRBD1. For the CDR3, the sequence is CAISGTGPNEQYF. The nucleotides read TGTGCCATCAGCGGGACAGGCCCCAACGAGCAGTACTTC.